The 27 T cell receptor beta chains reported below all come from one sample, sequenced in a study of blood T cell repertoires in COVID-19. Using immunoSEQ multiplex PCR, the repertoire was profiled, and TCRdb retains in-frame clones only, with some absent. The sample contains 60,000 or so clones, approximately 90% of which appear only once. Specimen: peripheral blood. Every receptor here comes from a human donor with active COVID-19. The donor label of this sample is uncertain.

V gene TRBV19 combines with J gene TRBJ2-2; D is perhaps TRBD2 (6 bases). The CDR3 runs 15 residues. Germline CDR1 reads LNHDA; CDR2 reads SQIVND (reference sequence). The V and J ends lost 1 base and 4 bases respectively, with 10 bases between them. The CDR3 DNA reads as TGTGCCAGTAGTATAGGACTAGATGTCACCGGGGAGCTGTTTTTT. It encodes CASSIGLDVTGELFF.

V and J are TRBV7-8 and TRBJ1-5, with D uncertain. Trimming took 1 base from V and 8 from J, leaving 12 bases between them. The germline V gene has CDR1 SGHVS and CDR2 FQNEAQ. The CDR3 covers 14 residues. CDR3 DNA sequence: TGTGCCAGCAGCTTAGATCCGGGAATTGAGCCCCAGCATTTT. As protein: CASSLDPGIEPQHF.

This clone was found a few times. This CDR3 is CASSLPDRGDTIYF. CDR3 coding DNA: TGCGCCAGCAGCCTTCCCGACAGGGGGGACACCATATATTTT. V gene TRBV5-1 combines with J gene TRBJ1-3; 9 positions agree with TRBD1. V lost 4 bases to trimming and J lost 8 bases; unmatched junction nucleotides: 7. The CDR3 contains 14 residues. Germline loops: CDR1 SGHRS, CDR2 YFSETQ.

The J gene is TRBJ2-5, the V gene TRBV9; TRBD2 agrees at 11 bases. CDR1 is SGDLS and CDR2 is YYNGEE in the germline V gene. With 3 bases clipped from V and 4 bases from J, the junction kept 5 bases outside the gene matches. The CDR3 covers 15 residues. Written as DNA, the CDR3 is TGTGCCAGCAGCGGTAGCGGGGGGGCAGGAGAGACCCAGTACTTC. It translates to CASSGSGGAGETQYF. The whole variable domain, remainder taken from reference TRBV9 and TRBJ2-5, is DSGVTQTPKHLITATGQRVTLRCSPRSGDLSVYWYQQSLDQGLQFLIQYYNGEERAKGNILERFSAQQFPDLHSELNLSSLELGDSALYFCASSGSGGAGETQYFGPGTRLLVL.

This clone was seen once. J is TRBJ1-2 and V is TRBV30; D not certain. Looked up from germline, CDR1 is GTSNPN and CDR2 is SVGIG (reference sequence). Trimming removed 2 bases from V and 2 bases from J, with 6 bases in between. The CDR3 loop spans 12 amino acids. CDR3 bases: TGTGCCTGGAGTCGAGTAAACTATGGCTACACCTTC. It is translated as CAWSRVNYGYTF. The whole variable domain, remainder taken from reference TRBV30 and TRBJ1-2, is SQTIHQWPATLVQPVGSPLSLECTVEGTSNPNLYWYRQAAGRGLQLLFYSVGIGQISSEVPQNLSASRPQDRQFILSSKKLLLSDSGFYLCAWSRVNYGYTFGSGTRLTVV.

In nucleotides, the CDR3 is TGTGCCAGCAGGTATCAGGGACAGAGCACAGATACGCAGTATTTT. Residues: CASRYQGQSTDTQYF. The V gene is TRBV6-5, the J gene TRBJ2-3, with 7 positions matching TRBD1. This CDR3 region has 15 residues. CDR1 MNHEY and CDR2 SVGAGI come from the germline V gene. The V and J ends lost 6 bases and 0 bases, in that order; junction bases with no gene match: 6.

This rearrangement joins TRBV7-9 to TRBJ2-7; 9 nucleotides agree with TRBD1. In germline, CDR1 is SEHNR, CDR2 FQNEAQ (reference sequence). Trimming at V came to 3 bases and at J to 5 bases, leaving 8 bases not matched to a gene. The CDR3 spans 15 residues. CDR3 sequence reads: CASSLGGTGSDEQYF. DNA of the CDR3: TGTGCCAGCAGCTTGGGTGGGACAGGGTCGGACGAGCAGTACTTC.

The gene calls are TRBV19 and TRBJ1-3; TRBD1 matches 7 bases. The CDR3 is 21 residues long. After removal of 7 bases from V and 0 bases from J, the junction contained 24 bases not matched to a gene. Germline values: CDR1 LNHDA, CDR2 SQIVND (reference sequence). CDR3 sequence reads: CASTPLPGTASFLDSGNTIYF. CDR3 DNA sequence: TGTGCCAGTACCCCCCTTCCGGGGACAGCTTCCTTTCTAGACTCTGGAAACACCATATATTTT.

The V gene is TRBV7-9, the J gene TRBJ2-3; TRBD2 agrees at 10 bases. This CDR3 contains 15 residues. The junction had 3 bases not matched to a gene; V was cut back by 3 bases and J by 3 bases. The germline CDR1 and CDR2 sequences are SEHNR and FQNEAQ (reference sequence). CDR3 region: CASSLTSGLTDTQYF. The CDR3, as DNA: TGTGCCAGCAGCTTGACTAGCGGGTTGACAGATACGCAGTATTTT.

The rearrangement uses TRBV4-3 and TRBJ1-1; perhaps TRBD1 as D (5 bases). This CDR3 region has 18 residues. Germline loops: CDR1 LGHNA, CDR2 YSLEER. The ends were cut back, 0 bases at V and 1 base at J, with 18 bases in the middle. Here the CDR3 reads CASSQDPVRGEGNTEAFF. The DNA of the CDR3 is TGCGCCAGCAGCCAAGACCCCGTCCGGGGGGAGGGGAACACTGAAGCTTTCTTT.

This rearrangement joins TRBV6-5 to TRBJ1-4, with 8 bases that match TRBD1. The CDR3 totals 15 residues. The J segment lost 8 bases and the V segment lost 6 bases, leaving 11 bases of the junction unmatched. Germline assignment: CDR1 MNHEY and CDR2 SVGAGI. The CDR3 spells CASRHEPDREEKLFF. The CDR3 region has the DNA TGTGCCAGCAGACACGAACCGGACAGGGAGGAAAAACTGTTTTTT.

The chain links TRBV4-3 to TRBJ2-3; no clear D. Germline V gene lookup returns CDR1 LGHNA and CDR2 YSLEER. V lost 1 base, J lost 4 bases, and 9 bases lay in between. This CDR3 is 14 amino acids long. The CDR3 loop reads CASSQVVTSDTQYF. CDR3 in DNA: TGCGCCAGCAGCCAAGTCGTGACTTCAGATACGCAGTATTTT.

The chain combines TRBV4-1 with TRBJ2-3; perhaps TRBD1 as D (5 bases). This CDR3 comprises 14 residues. V was clipped by 0 bases and J by 1 base, with 5 bases between them. Germline lookup yields CDR1 MGHRA and CDR2 YSYEKL. The CDR3 nucleotides are TGCGCCAGCAGCCAAGACAGGGGCACAGATACGCAGTATTTT. Protein sequence: CASSQDRGTDTQYF.

For the CDR3, the DNA is TGTGCCAGCAGCGTAGTAGGGGAGGGCTCCTACGAGCAGTACTTC. Its translation: CASSVVGEGSYEQYF. This sequence joins TRBV9 and TRBJ2-7; the match to TRBD2 covers 7 bases. The germline V gene encodes CDR1 SGDLS and CDR2 YYNGEE. The CDR3 has 15 residues. V gave up 0 bases and J gave up 0 bases; unmatched junction bases: 3.

This clone is a singleton in its sample. The rearrangement links TRBV30 to TRBJ1-5, with D possibly being TRBD1 (6 bases). Trimming took 0 bases from V and 7 from J, leaving 13 bases between them. This CDR3 spans 14 amino acids. Per the germline V gene, CDR1 is GTSNPN and CDR2 is SVGIG (reference sequence). CDR3 amino acids: CAWSVGGGSQPQHF. The DNA for the CDR3 is TGTGCCTGGAGTGTGGGTGGGGGCAGCCAGCCCCAGCATTTT.

The chain carries TRBV5-6 and TRBJ2-7, with 7 bases identical to TRBD2. Trimming cost V 2 bases and J 5 bases; bases outside gene matches: 7. Germline values: CDR1 SGHDT, CDR2 YYEEEE. The CDR3 contains 14 residues. The CDR3, as DNA: TGTGCCAGCAGCTTTGGCGGGAGCAGCAACGAGCAGTACTTC. Encoded protein: CASSFGGSSNEQYF.

The V and J genes are TRBV6-1 and TRBJ1-4, with TRBD1 identical over 8 bases. The ends lost 4 bases at V and 7 bases at J; junction bases unmatched: 14. The germline V gene encodes CDR1 MNHNS and CDR2 SASEGT. The CDR3 loop spans 17 amino acids. CDR3 sequence (DNA): TGTGCCAGCAGTGGCCAGGGGGCGTTTGGGTGGAGTGAAAAACTGTTTTTT. This sequence encodes CASSGQGAFGWSEKLFF.

The V and J genes are TRBV6-5 and TRBJ2-3; TRBD2 matches 10 bases. The CDR3 has 14 amino acids. Germline V lookup: CDR1 MNHEY, CDR2 SVGAGI. V shed 6 bases, J shed 1 base, and the junction held 1 base outside the gene matches. In DNA form, the CDR3 reads TGTGCCAGCAGGGGGACTAGCGGCACAGATACGCAGTATTTT. Its translation: CASRGTSGTDTQYF.

This sequence joins TRBV12-5 and TRBJ1-5, with unresolved D. Germline V CDR1 and CDR2: LGHNT, FRNRAP. V dropped 1 base and J dropped 6 bases, with 7 bases sitting between them. The CDR3 sequence is 13 residues long. This CDR3 is CASGLEEGQPQHF. Written as DNA, the CDR3 is TGTGCTAGTGGTTTGGAAGAGGGTCAGCCCCAGCATTTT.

The rearrangement uses TRBV7-9 and TRBJ2-7; 9 nucleotides match TRBD1. The germline V gene encodes CDR1 SEHNR and CDR2 FQNEAQ (reference sequence). The CDR3 covers 17 residues. After removal of 4 bases from V and 2 bases from J, the junction contained 12 bases not matched to a gene. The CDR3 DNA follows: TGTGCCAGCAGCTCTCATCAACAGGGGGCGTTGGCCTACGAGCAGTACTTC. Protein: CASSSHQQGALAYEQYF.

The chain has TRBV2 and TRBJ2-7; 10 bases are a match to TRBD2. This CDR3 is 14 amino acids long. Germline V gives CDR1 SNHLY, CDR2 FYNNEI. V lost 8 bases, J lost 3 bases, and 7 bases stayed unmatched. The CDR3 protein is CASELAGPHYEQYF. The CDR3 DNA follows: TGTGCCAGCGAACTAGCGGGACCCCACTACGAGCAGTACTTC. The full variable domain, completed using reference TRBV2 and TRBJ2-7, is EPEVTQTPSHQVTQMGQEVILRCVPISNHLYFYWYRQILGQKVEFLVSFYNNEISEKSEIFDDQFSVERPDGSNFTLKIRSTKLEDSAMYFCASELAGPHYEQYFGPGTRLTVT.

This chain uses TRBV28 with TRBJ2-4; possibly TRBD1 for D (7 bases). The CDR3 runs to 13 residues. Per germline, CDR1 MDHEN and CDR2 SYDVKM. The V end was cut by 10 bases, the J end by 7 bases, with 17 bases between. CDR3 in DNA: TGTGCCACCCTCGGAGGGGGCACGAACATTCAGTACTTC. Its translation: CATLGGGTNIQYF.

The chain recombines TRBV6-1 with TRBJ2-3; TRBD2 agrees at 10 bases. There are 16 residues in the CDR3. The J segment lost 6 bases and the V segment lost 4 bases, leaving 10 bases of the junction unmatched. CDR1 is MNHNS, CDR2 SASEGT, per germline. For the CDR3, the DNA is TGTGCCAGCAGTGGGGCCAGCGGGGGGGCAGTTGATACGCAGTATTTT. Its protein is CASSGASGGAVDTQYF.

This chain links TRBV9 with TRBJ2-5; 9 bases agree with TRBD2. The J segment lost 4 bases and the V segment lost 4 bases, leaving 11 bases of the junction unmatched. The germline gives CDR1 SGDLS, CDR2 YYNGEE. This CDR3 is built from 16 residues. CDR3 loop: CASSPSRIAGAETQYF. The DNA of the CDR3 is TGTGCCAGCAGCCCCTCACGTATAGCGGGAGCAGAGACCCAGTACTTC.

The gene calls are TRBV4-1 and TRBJ2-2; 7 positions match TRBD1. CDR3 size: 16 residues. Germline values: CDR1 MGHRA, CDR2 YSYEKL. The V segment lost 3 bases and the J segment 6 bases; nucleotides outside the gene matches: 10. The CDR3 protein is CASSQSPGTVPGELFF. DNA of the CDR3: TGCGCCAGCAGCCAGAGTCCCGGGACAGTTCCCGGGGAGCTGTTTTTT.

The V and J genes are TRBV27 and TRBJ1-6, with D perhaps matching TRBD1 (6 bases). V was trimmed by 7 bases and J by 4 bases, leaving 17 bases between them. This CDR3 has 16 residues. CDR1 and CDR2 from the germline V gene are MNHEY and SMNVEV (reference sequence). Here the CDR3 DNA reads TGTGCCAGCACCGTCACCCTTACAGGGTATAATTCACCCCTCCACTTT. It yields the protein CASTVTLTGYNSPLHF.

This clone was picked up one time. The J gene is TRBJ2-7, the V gene TRBV27, with 7 bases that match TRBD2. The CDR3 is made up of 12 amino acids. The V segment lost 3 bases and the J segment 6 bases; nucleotides outside the gene matches: 2. Germline CDR1 MNHEY, CDR2 SMNVEV (reference sequence). The CDR3 region is CASSFPGGEQYF. In nucleotides, the CDR3 is TGTGCCAGCAGTTTCCCGGGGGGCGAGCAGTACTTC.